The 28 T cell receptor beta chains below all came from one sample that was sequenced in a study of response to subunit inactivated influenza vaccine. TCRdb re-called the RT-PCR reads with MiXCR, one entry per CDR3 protein. The sample lists under 750,000 distinct CDR3 sequences, approximately 12% occurring once. The specimen comprised PBMCs from blood, sampled on the day of vaccination. The receptor set was obtained from a man aged 45-65 years who received an inactivated influenza vaccine.

This clonotype was seen repeatedly, ten times or more. The chain couples TRBV6-6 to TRBJ1-3; D is perhaps TRBD1 (5 bases). Trimming took 6 bases from V and 2 from J, leaving 8 bases between them. Germline V CDR1 and CDR2: MNHNY, SVGAGI (reference sequence). This CDR3 has 13 amino acids. The CDR3 is CASSETAGNTIYF. CDR3 coding DNA: TGTGCCAGCAGCGAGACAGCTGGAAACACCATATATTTT.

The rearrangement uses TRBV7-8 and TRBJ2-1; 8 nucleotides align to TRBD2. Germline values: CDR1 SGHVS, CDR2 FQNEAQ. With 1 base clipped from V and 5 bases from J, the junction kept 4 bases outside the gene matches. CDR3 length: 15 amino acids. The CDR3 region is CASSLVGTRDNEQFF. The CDR3 DNA follows: TGTGCCAGCAGCTTAGTCGGGACTAGAGACAATGAGCAGTTCTTC.

The sample holds a few counts of this clonotype. V is TRBV20-1 and J is TRBJ2-1; tentatively, D is TRBD2 (8 bases). The CDR3 is 14 residues long. The germline V gene has CDR1 DFQATT and CDR2 SNEGSKA (reference sequence). Trimming removed 6 bases at V and 6 bases at J, with 18 bases between. This CDR3 reads CSARQGGRLNEQFF. In DNA, the CDR3 is TGCAGTGCGCGACAGGGCGGGAGGCTCAATGAGCAGTTCTTC.

This clonotype was detected a few times. V gene TRBV12-3 or TRBV12-4 combines with J gene TRBJ1-1; D is possibly TRBD1 (6 bases). V shed 4 bases and J shed 8 bases, with 17 bases lying between them. The CDR3 totals 14 residues. DNA for the CDR3: TGTGCCAGCAGTTCCAATACAGGGAGAACCGAAGCTTTCTTT. Protein sequence: CASSSNTGRTEAFF.

This clonotype was counted between two and nine times. The chain couples TRBV4-1 to TRBJ2-3; D remains ambiguous. V dropped 1 base and J dropped 1 base, with 9 bases sitting between them. The CDR3 has 15 amino acids. In germline, CDR1 is MGHRA, CDR2 YSYEKL. CDR3 coding DNA: TGCGCCAGCAGCCAAGTAGCTACCCGCACAGATACGCAGTATTTT. It encodes CASSQVATRTDTQYF.

This clonotype was picked up a small number of times. The chain links TRBV11-2 to TRBJ2-5, with unresolved D. This CDR3 region has 15 residues. Looked up from germline, CDR1 is SGHAT and CDR2 is FQNNGV. With 1 base removed from V and 0 bases from J, the gap between germline ends came to 9 bases. The CDR3 loop reads CASSLVWADQETQYF. The CDR3 bases are TGTGCCAGCAGCTTAGTTTGGGCAGACCAAGAGACCCAGTACTTC.

J is TRBJ2-1 and V is TRBV6-1, with D unclear. The CDR3 covers 15 residues. The V end lost 5 bases, the J end lost 9 bases, and 20 bases lay between the germline ends. Per germline, CDR1 MNHNS and CDR2 SASEGT. The CDR3 DNA reads TGTGCCAGCAGTCCACCGGGCCACCGATCGAGTGAGCAGTTCTTC. Amino acid sequence: CASSPPGHRSSEQFF.

This chain connects TRBV3-1 to TRBJ2-1, with 8 bases aligning to TRBD2. Germline CDR1 LGHDT, CDR2 YNNKEL (reference sequence). The CDR3 loop spans 19 amino acids. CDR3 sequence reads: CTCSCGPVGGRIPYNEQFF. In DNA form, the CDR3 reads TGTACCTGCAGCTGTGGGCCTGTCGGCGGGAGGATACCCTACAATGAGCAGTTCTTC.

This clonotype was seen at least ten times. The V gene is TRBV20-1, the J gene TRBJ2-3, with D tentatively TRBD1 or TRBD2 (6 bases each). The CDR3 contains 17 residues. V was pared by 4 bases and J by 4 bases, with 24 bases between. Germline V gives CDR1 DFQATT, CDR2 SNEGSKA (reference sequence). CDR3 coding DNA: TGCAGTGCTAAGGGGGGTCCGGGGGTTGTTAGGGCAGATACGCAGTATTTT. Its protein product is CSAKGGPGVVRADTQYF.

This clonotype has more than one count but fewer than ten. The chain joins TRBV6-2 or TRBV6-3 to TRBJ2-2; 7 nucleotides match TRBD1. The germline V gene has CDR1 MNHEY and CDR2 SVGEGT. Losses at the gene ends were 6 bases for V and 4 bases for J; bases not matched to a gene: 5. CDR3 length: 14 residues. The CDR3, as DNA: TGTGCCAGCAGAACTACAGGGGTCACCGGGGAGCTGTTTTTT. Encoded protein: CASRTTGVTGELFF.

In this sample, this clonotype turned up many times. The chain is built from TRBV6-2 or TRBV6-3 and TRBJ2-1; TRBD1 or TRBD2 may be the D gene (6 bases each). Germline CDR1 MNHEY, CDR2 SVGEGT. There are 15 residues in the CDR3. V was cut by 6 bases and J by 6 bases, with 18 bases left in between. For the CDR3, the DNA is TGTGCCAGCAGCCGCCCCGGGGGCGCCTTCAATGAGCAGTTCTTC. The encoded protein is CASSRPGGAFNEQFF.

This CDR3 reads CASRPGGPLNTGELFF. Written as DNA, the CDR3 is TGTGCCAGCAGGCCCGGGGGGCCCTTGAACACCGGGGAGCTGTTTTTT. This rearrangement joins TRBV2 to TRBJ2-2; TRBD2 is a possible D gene (7 bases). The CDR3 is made up of 16 amino acids. Germline CDR1 reads SNHLY; CDR2 reads FYNNEI. Trimming stripped 6 bases from V and 1 base from J, with 15 bases between.

The chain recombines TRBV12-3 or TRBV12-4 with TRBJ1-2; D not certain. CDR3 length: 13 residues. V dropped 1 base and J dropped 8 bases, with 11 bases sitting between them. The CDR3 region is CASSLGPGVGYTF. CDR3 nucleotide sequence: TGTGCCAGCAGTTTAGGGCCCGGGGTAGGCTACACCTTC.

This clonotype was picked up many times. The chain employs TRBV7-6 and TRBJ2-1; D is ambiguous. Germline V gene data show CDR1 as SGHVS and CDR2 as FNYEAQ. Trimming removed 4 bases at V and 6 bases at J, with 13 bases between. CDR3 size: 14 residues. CDR3 residues: CASSSGWAGNEQFF. The DNA of the CDR3 is TGTGCCAGCAGCTCCGGATGGGCCGGCAATGAGCAGTTCTTC.

The chain links TRBV5-1 to TRBJ2-4, with D perhaps given as TRBD1 or TRBD2 (5 bases each). Germline V gene data show CDR1 as SGHRS and CDR2 as YFSETQ. The V end was cut by 2 bases, the J end by 11 bases, with 11 bases between. This CDR3 has 12 amino acids. The chain's CDR3 is CASSFGEGLQYF. The CDR3 DNA is TGCGCCAGCAGCTTTGGTGAGGGGCTTCAGTACTTC.

The chain carries TRBV12-3 or TRBV12-4 and TRBJ2-7; D is perhaps TRBD1 (5 bases). The CDR3 contains 12 residues. Trimming shortened V by 5 bases and J by 12 bases, and 17 bases separated the two germline ends. The CDR3 loop is CASSTGRAKGYF. CDR3 in DNA: TGTGCCAGCAGTACAGGACGGGCTAAGGGGTACTTC.

This clonotype showed up just a few times. This chain uses TRBV9 with TRBJ2-1, with TRBD1 identical over 10 bases. The CDR3 totals 14 residues. Looked up from germline, CDR1 is SGDLS and CDR2 is YYNGEE. Germline trimming cut 3 bases from V and 7 bases from J; bases unmatched to any gene: 4. This chain's CDR3 is CASSGDRGVNEQFF. As DNA, the CDR3 is TGTGCCAGCAGCGGGGACAGGGGAGTGAATGAGCAGTTCTTC. Full variable domain (outside the CDR3, taken from reference TRBV9 and TRBJ2-1): DSGVTQTPKHLITATGQRVTLRCSPRSGDLSVYWYQQSLDQGLQFLIQYYNGEERAKGNILERFSAQQFPDLHSELNLSSLELGDSALYFCASSGDRGVNEQFFGPGTRLTVL.

This chain uses TRBV15 with TRBJ2-5, with D tentatively TRBD1 (6 bases). Trimming stripped 0 bases from V and 2 bases from J, with 10 bases between. This CDR3 has 15 amino acids. Germline CDR1 is LNHNV and CDR2 is YYDKDF (reference sequence). The CDR3 region has the DNA TGTGCCACCAGCAGAGATCTCGGACAGCAAGAGACCCAGTACTTC. This gives the protein CATSRDLGQQETQYF. Full variable domain (rest looked up from reference TRBV15 and TRBJ2-5): DAMVIQNPRYQVTQFGKPVTLSCSQTLNHNVMYWYQQKSSQAPKLLFHYYDKDFNNEADTPDNFQSRRPNTSFCFLDIRSPGLGDTAMYLCATSRDLGQQETQYFGPGTRLLVL.

The table lists this clonotype with a few counts. The V call is TRBV14, the J call TRBJ2-4; no firm D call. The V and J ends lost 1 base and 0 bases respectively, with 4 bases between them. The germline CDR1 and CDR2 sequences are SGHDN and FVKESK. The CDR3 is made up of 14 amino acids. DNA for the CDR3: TGTGCCAGCAGCCAAGCGGGAGCCAAAAACATTCAGTACTTC. Its protein product is CASSQAGAKNIQYF.

This rearrangement joins TRBV12-3 or TRBV12-4 to TRBJ2-3; TRBD1 aligns across 7 bases. The CDR3 is made up of 14 amino acids. Trimming took 7 bases from V and 5 from J; bases not matched to a gene: 9. In nucleotides, the CDR3 is TGTGCCAGCACCCCATTAGGGGGCGTAGATACGCAGTATTTT. It codes for CASTPLGGVDTQYF.

J is TRBJ1-2 and V is TRBV29-1; D remains ambiguous. This CDR3 has 14 amino acids. CDR1 and CDR2 (germline): SQVTM, ANQGSEA. V lost 6 bases and J 2 bases, leaving 16 bases between the germline ends. The CDR3 DNA reads TGCAGCGTGGGCGGTCTTTTCGGGAACTATGGCTACACCTTC. This codes for CSVGGLFGNYGYTF.

This chain connects TRBV5-4 to TRBJ2-2, with D perhaps matching TRBD2 (6 bases). The length of the CDR3 is 15 residues. V was clipped by 3 bases and J by 6 bases, with 15 bases between them. Germline V gene data show CDR1 as SGHNT and CDR2 as YYREEE (reference sequence). DNA for the CDR3: TGTGCCAGCAGCTCAGATAGGAGGGAACCCGGGGAGCTGTTTTTT. Protein product: CASSSDRREPGELFF.

There are a few counts of this clonotype. The rearrangement uses TRBV6-1 and TRBJ1-5; TRBD1 aligns across 10 bases. V shed 6 bases and J 6 bases; nucleotides not matched to a gene: 8. Germline assignment: CDR1 MNHNS and CDR2 SASEGT. CDR3 length equals 15 residues. The CDR3, as DNA: TGTGCCAGCAGAGCCGACAGGGGGCTAGGTCAGCCCCAGCATTTT. It encodes CASRADRGLGQPQHF.

This clonotype was counted at least ten times. This rearrangement joins TRBV29-1 to TRBJ2-5, with D uncertain. This CDR3 has 11 amino acids. Germline V gene sequence: CDR1 SQVTM, CDR2 ANQGSEA. V lost 2 bases and J lost 6, with 7 bases in between. The CDR3 coding sequence is TGCAGCGTTGAAAGGGTGAAGACCCAGTACTTC. Its protein product is CSVERVKTQYF.

This clonotype has a count of ten or more. The V gene is TRBV24-1, the J gene TRBJ2-5; TRBD2 matches at 10 bases. CDR1 and CDR2 from the germline V gene are KGHDR and SFDVKD. With 1 base clipped from V and 3 bases from J, the junction kept 1 base outside the gene matches. This CDR3 contains 15 residues. This CDR3 is CATSDFSGGKETQYF. CDR3 nucleotides: TGTGCCACCAGTGATTTTAGCGGGGGGAAAGAGACCCAGTACTTC.

The chain links TRBV6-2 or TRBV6-3 to TRBJ2-1; D is ambiguous. The CDR3 loop spans 15 amino acids. V was pared by 4 bases and J by 0 bases, with 10 bases between. Germline loops: CDR1 MNHEY, CDR2 SVGEGT. Here the CDR3 DNA reads TGTGCCAGCAGTTGGCTCAGGAGCTCCTACAATGAGCAGTTCTTC. Its protein product is CASSWLRSSYNEQFF.

The chain combines TRBV5-1 with TRBJ1-6; TRBD1 matches at 11 bases. V lost 2 bases and J lost 8; bases outside the gene matches: 6. CDR3 length: 16 amino acids. CDR1 and CDR2 (germline): SGHRS, YFSETQ. CDR3 in DNA: TGCGCCAGCAGCTTAGGCCGGACAGGGGGCGATTCACCCCTCCACTTT. Amino acids: CASSLGRTGGDSPLHF. Filled out from reference TRBV5-1 and TRBJ1-6, the complete variable domain reads KAGVTQTPRYLIKTRGQQVTLSCSPISGHRSVSWYQQTPGQGLQFLFEYFSETQRNKGNFPGRFSGRQFSNSRSEMNVSTLELGDSALYLCASSLGRTGGDSPLHFGNGTRLTVT.

The gene calls are TRBV24-1 and TRBJ2-3, with TRBD2 matching over 7 bases. CDR3 length: 17 amino acids. The germline V gene has CDR1 KGHDR and CDR2 SFDVKD. Trimming removed 0 bases from V and 9 bases from J; junction bases left unmatched: 14. CDR3 protein: CATSDLDFGTTTRTQYF. CDR3 DNA sequence: TGTGCCACCAGTGATTTGGACTTCGGGACTACAACACGAACGCAGTATTTT.